A single sample is the source of the 17 T cell receptor beta chains below, sequenced in a study of cytomegalovirus exposure and HLA in healthy donors. Primers: 60 Vbeta forward and 13 Jbeta reverse. Sequencing was performed with immunoSEQ multiplex PCR; in TCRdb, only in-frame clones are kept and a portion is missing. The table includes around 130,000 clones, over 60% detected once. The source material was PBMCs. The receptors were gathered from a woman aged 60-70 years in good health and CMV-seronegative.

In its sample, this clone was seen a few times. CDR3 in DNA: TGTGCCTGGAGTGGTCTGCTACTCTACGAGCAGTACTTC. The encoded protein is CAWSGLLLYEQYF. The chain recombines TRBV30 with TRBJ2-5, with D hard to call. Gene TRBJ2-7 matches the end of the DNA better, so the J call may be wrong. This CDR3 has 13 residues. Germline V gene sequence: CDR1 GTSNPN, CDR2 SVGIG (reference sequence).

V gene TRBV6-6 combines with J gene TRBJ2-7; D possibly corresponds to TRBD1 (6 bases). The V and J ends lost 2 bases and 1 base respectively, with 9 bases between them. Germline CDR1 MNHNY, CDR2 SVGAGI (reference sequence). The CDR3 consists of 14 residues. The CDR3 here is CASSYEGVSYEQYF. The CDR3 DNA follows: TGTGCCAGCAGTTACGAGGGGGTGTCCTACGAGCAGTACTTC.

The rearrangement links TRBV4-1 to TRBJ2-3, with 8 nucleotides matching TRBD2. Per germline, CDR1 MGHRA and CDR2 YSYEKL. This CDR3 comprises 17 residues. The V and J ends lost 7 bases and 2 bases, in that order; junction bases with no gene match: 14. The CDR3 region is CASTQTGTRRTTDTQYF. The CDR3 nucleotides are TGCGCCAGCACTCAAACCGGGACTAGGAGGACCACAGATACGCAGTATTTT.

This clone was observed a single time. This rearrangement joins TRBV10-3 to TRBJ2-1, with D tentatively TRBD2 (5 bases). This CDR3 is built from 13 residues. V was pared by 6 bases and J by 6 bases, with 12 bases between. Germline CDR1 and CDR2: ENHRY and SYGVKD. The CDR3 coding sequence is TGTGCCATCAGGGACTCGGTAGGCAATGAGCAGTTCTTC. This gives the protein CAIRDSVGNEQFF.

The chain links TRBV5-1 to TRBJ2-3, with a weak D call TRBD1 (6 bases). This CDR3 has 15 residues. Trimming shortened V by 2 bases and J by 6 bases, and 16 bases separated the two germline ends. The germline gives CDR1 SGHRS, CDR2 YFSETQ. The DNA for the CDR3 is TGCGCCAGCAGCTTTCAGGGGTCGACGTCGGATACGCAGTATTTT. Translation: CASSFQGSTSDTQYF.

This clone was picked up a small number of times. This chain connects TRBV7-9 to TRBJ1-3; the match to TRBD1 covers 7 bases. This CDR3 has 16 residues. The V gene's germline CDR1 is SEHNR and CDR2 FQNEAQ (reference sequence). V shed 5 bases, J shed 0 bases, and the junction held 7 bases outside the gene matches. CDR3 amino acids: CASSPRGVISGNTIYF. In DNA, the CDR3 is TGTGCCAGCAGCCCCAGGGGGGTTATCTCTGGAAACACCATATATTTT.

V gene TRBV5-1 combines with J gene TRBJ2-7, with a tentative D call TRBD2 (7 bases). Germline values: CDR1 SGHRS, CDR2 YFSETQ. V was cut by 4 bases and J by 6 bases, with 23 bases left in between. This CDR3 is built from 16 residues. CDR3 sequence (DNA): TGCGCCAGCAGCAATCCTCAGGGGCTGCGGGAGTTCGAGCAGTACTTC. It translates to CASSNPQGLREFEQYF.

This chain joins TRBV29-1 and TRBJ1-3; perhaps TRBD1 as D (6 bases). The V gene's germline CDR1 is SQVTM and CDR2 ANQGSEA. The CDR3 runs to 15 residues. V gave up 7 bases and J gave up 0 bases, with 16 bases separating them. The CDR3 region is CSAATGPHSGNTIYF. The CDR3 DNA reads TGCAGCGCCGCCACAGGGCCCCACTCTGGAAACACCATATATTTT.

This clone was seen only once. The V and J genes are TRBV6-1 and TRBJ1-1; 7 bases agree with TRBD1. V was pared by 6 bases and J by 11 bases, with 12 bases of the junction left unmatched. The CDR3 covers 13 residues. CDR1 MNHNS and CDR2 SASEGT come from the germline V gene. CDR3: CASSKDGTAFAFF. CDR3 bases: TGTGCCAGCAGCAAAGATGGGACAGCCTTCGCTTTCTTT.

The gene calls are TRBV6-6 and TRBJ2-7, with a possible D match to TRBD2 (5 bases). CDR3 size: 13 residues. The germline V gene encodes CDR1 MNHNY and CDR2 SVGAGI (reference sequence). Between the trimmed V and J ends, which lost 8 bases and 0 bases, there was a span of 11 bases. The DNA of the CDR3 is TGTGCCAGCGGAGAGGGATTCTCCTACGAGCAGTACTTC. Encoded protein: CASGEGFSYEQYF.

V and J are TRBV5-1 and TRBJ1-2; TRBD1 matches 9 bases. The CDR3 runs to 13 residues. The V and J ends lost 4 bases and 6 bases, in that order; junction bases with no gene match: 4. Germline V gives CDR1 SGHRS, CDR2 YFSETQ. This CDR3 reads CASSPTGGNGYTF. CDR3 coding DNA: TGCGCCAGCAGCCCTACAGGGGGCAATGGCTACACCTTC.

This clone was seen a handful of times. The chain has TRBV2 and TRBJ2-3; TRBD2 agrees at 7 bases. Germline V gene data show CDR1 as SNHLY and CDR2 as FYNNEI. Trimming at V came to 6 bases and at J to 6 bases, leaving 12 bases not matched to a gene. The CDR3 spans 15 residues. The CDR3 spells CASSLLSGDPDTQYF. CDR3 nucleotides: TGTGCCAGCAGCCTCTTGAGCGGGGACCCCGATACGCAGTATTTT.

The chain employs TRBV5-5 and TRBJ1-4, with 9 bases identical to TRBD1. This CDR3 contains 15 residues. CDR1 is SGHKS and CDR2 is YYEKEE in the germline V gene (reference sequence). The ends lost 2 bases at V and 5 bases at J; junction bases unmatched: 4. CDR3 region: CASSFRDRVNEKLFF. The CDR3 DNA is TGTGCCAGCAGCTTTAGGGACAGGGTCAATGAAAAACTGTTTTTT.

The table lists this clone with a count of one. V usage is TRBV7-9 and J usage is TRBJ1-1, with 7 bases identical to TRBD1. This CDR3 contains 14 residues. In germline, CDR1 is SEHNR, CDR2 FQNEAQ (reference sequence). Trimming took 1 base from V and 4 from J; bases not matched to a gene: 3. CDR3 loop: CASSLEGQITEAFF. CDR3 sequence (DNA): TGTGCCAGCAGCTTAGAGGGACAGATCACTGAAGCTTTCTTT.

The V gene is TRBV5-1, the J gene TRBJ1-6, with 9 bases matching TRBD1. The CDR3 covers 16 residues. CDR1 is SGHRS, CDR2 YFSETQ, per germline. Trimming cost V 6 bases and J 7 bases; bases outside gene matches: 11. In DNA, the CDR3 is TGCGCCAGCACCCGGACCCCGGGACAGGGAAATTCACCCCTCCACTTT. This codes for CASTRTPGQGNSPLHF.

The chain employs TRBV9 and TRBJ2-1, with 16 bases identical to TRBD2. Looked up from germline, CDR1 is SGDLS and CDR2 is YYNGEE. The CDR3 runs to 17 residues. J was trimmed by 9 bases and V by 0 bases; bases with no gene match: 6. CDR3 coding DNA: TGTGCCAGCAGCGTAGGGGGGACTAGCGGGGGGGCCGGTGAGCAGTTCTTC. This gives the protein CASSVGGTSGGAGEQFF.

CDR3 protein: CASSLLEPYNSPLHF. In DNA form, the CDR3 reads TGCGCCAGCAGCCTCCTAGAGCCCTATAATTCACCCCTCCACTTT. V is TRBV4-1 and J is TRBJ1-6; the D is unclear. Germline V gene sequence: CDR1 MGHRA, CDR2 YSYEKL. The CDR3 has 15 residues. The V end was cut by 4 bases, the J end by 2 bases, with 9 bases between.